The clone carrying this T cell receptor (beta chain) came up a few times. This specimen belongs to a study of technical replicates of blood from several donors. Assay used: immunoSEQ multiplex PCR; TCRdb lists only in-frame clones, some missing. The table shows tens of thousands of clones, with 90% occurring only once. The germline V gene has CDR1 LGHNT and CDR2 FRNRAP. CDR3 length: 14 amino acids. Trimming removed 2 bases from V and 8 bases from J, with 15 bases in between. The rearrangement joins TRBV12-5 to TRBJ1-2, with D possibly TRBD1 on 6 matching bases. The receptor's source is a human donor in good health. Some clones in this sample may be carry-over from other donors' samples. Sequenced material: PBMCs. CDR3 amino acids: CASGLNNRAAGYTF. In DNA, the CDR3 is TGTGCTAGTGGTTTGAACAACAGGGCCGCGGGCTACACCTTC.